A single sample gave rise to the 25 T cell receptor beta chains below, sequenced in a study of shared clonotypes between healthy human individuals. Assay: immunoSEQ multiplex PCR; the TCRdb copy retains only in-frame clones and omits some. The sample has about 700,000 clones; roughly 94% are singletons. CD45RO-negative cells were positively selected for CCR7, leaving out terminally differentiated effector memory CD45RA+ cells. Sequenced sample: naive CD8+ T cells sorted from blood. These TCRs come from a man between 25 and 39 years old in good health.

V usage is TRBV7-2 and J usage is TRBJ2-3; D gene uncertain. V was clipped by 2 bases and J by 6 bases, with 6 bases between them. This CDR3 contains 12 residues. Per germline, CDR1 SGHTA and CDR2 FQGNSA. CDR3 nucleotides: TGTGCCAGCAGCTTAATCCCCGATACGCAGTATTTT. It yields the protein CASSLIPDTQYF.

The chain uses TRBV11-2 and TRBJ2-7; 10 nucleotides match TRBD2. Losses at the gene ends were 1 base for V and 4 bases for J; bases not matched to a gene: 4. The CDR3 consists of 15 residues. Germline values: CDR1 SGHAT, CDR2 FQNNGV. This CDR3 reads CASSLASGSGYEQYF. Written as DNA, the CDR3 is TGTGCCAGCAGCTTAGCTAGCGGGAGTGGGTACGAGCAGTACTTC.

The rearrangement links TRBV28 to TRBJ2-1; 11 bases align to TRBD2. The V gene's germline CDR1 is MDHEN and CDR2 SYDVKM. The ends lost 4 bases at V and 1 base at J; junction bases unmatched: 6. This CDR3 is built from 17 residues. CDR3 loop: CASSSRLAGPSYNEQFF. The CDR3 bases are TGTGCCAGCAGTTCGAGACTAGCGGGACCATCCTACAATGAGCAGTTCTTC.

The rearrangement links TRBV28 to TRBJ1-5; D unresolved. The V end lost 0 bases, the J end lost 8 bases, and 11 bases lay between the germline ends. CDR3 length: 14 amino acids. Germline lookup yields CDR1 MDHEN and CDR2 SYDVKM. DNA of the CDR3: TGTGCCAGCAGTTTATGGCTTGGGGATAAGCCCCAGCATTTT. As protein: CASSLWLGDKPQHF.

The chain combines TRBV7-8 with TRBJ1-2; TRBD1 matches 8 bases. Germline CDR1 reads SGHVS; CDR2 reads FQNEAQ. With 5 bases clipped from V and 4 bases from J, the junction kept 9 bases outside the gene matches. The CDR3 runs to 15 residues. The DNA of the CDR3 is TGTGCCAGCAGCCCAGACAGGGGTTGGGCCTATGGCTACACCTTC. This translates into CASSPDRGWAYGYTF.

The V call is TRBV19, the J call TRBJ2-1; D uncertain. Germline V gene data show CDR1 as LNHDA and CDR2 as SQIVND (reference sequence). The length of the CDR3 is 14 residues. V lost 3 bases, J lost 0 bases, and 6 bases lay in between. The chain's CDR3 is CASSILSSYNEQFF. CDR3 bases: TGTGCCAGTAGTATCCTGAGCTCCTACAATGAGCAGTTCTTC.

The chain links TRBV27 to TRBJ2-7; TRBD2 matches 8 bases. The CDR3 covers 17 residues. Germline CDR1 MNHEY, CDR2 SMNVEV (reference sequence). V shed 7 bases, J shed 0 bases, and the junction held 14 bases outside the gene matches. CDR3 in DNA: TGTGCCAGCACCCCTGGGGGCCTAGCGGGTAGCTCCTACGAGCAGTACTTC. This gives the protein CASTPGGLAGSSYEQYF.

The chain joins TRBV6-5 to TRBJ2-5; 7 nucleotides agree with TRBD1. This CDR3 spans 15 amino acids. CDR1 MNHEY and CDR2 SVGAGI come from the germline V gene. V gave up 5 bases and J gave up 10 bases; unmatched junction bases: 16. The CDR3 region is CASSAPGTATEDQYF. CDR3 bases: TGTGCCAGCAGTGCCCCCGGGACAGCTACGGAGGACCAGTACTTC.

V gene TRBV18 combines with J gene TRBJ1-2, with D unresolved. Germline loops: CDR1 KGHSH, CDR2 LQKENI. The V gene lost 0 bases and the J gene lost 7 bases, with 9 bases spanning the gap. This CDR3 has 13 amino acids. CDR3: CASSPPEDPGYTF. The CDR3 DNA sequence: TGTGCCAGCTCACCACCAGAGGATCCTGGCTACACCTTC. The full variable domain, in which reference TRBV18 and TRBJ1-2 provide the parts outside the CDR3, is NAGVMQNPRHLVRRRGQEARLRCSPMKGHSHVYWYRQLPEEGLKFMVYLQKENIIDESGMPKERFSAEFPKEGPSILRIQQVVRGDSAAYFCASSPPEDPGYTFGSGTRLTVV.

The chain combines TRBV5-4 with TRBJ2-1; D gene unclear. Germline CDR1 is SGHNT and CDR2 is YYREEE (reference sequence). Trimming took off 5 bases at V and 7 bases at J, with 10 bases between the two ends. The CDR3 is made up of 12 amino acids. The CDR3 DNA reads TGTGCCAGCAGTAAGGAATTGAATGAGCAGTTCTTC. This sequence encodes CASSKELNEQFF.

The V call is TRBV2, the J call TRBJ2-7; TRBD1 matches at 8 bases. This CDR3 has 15 residues. Germline-derived CDR1 and CDR2 are SNHLY and FYNNEI. J was trimmed by 2 bases and V by 9 bases; bases with no gene match: 12. CDR3 in amino acids: CASLPPGTGPYEQYF. Here the CDR3 DNA reads TGTGCCAGTCTGCCCCCCGGGACAGGACCCTACGAGCAGTACTTC.

This clone was picked up a small number of times. The CDR3 DNA follows: TGTGCCAGCGGACAGTGGACAGAAGGCAATGGCTACACCTTC. This codes for CASGQWTEGNGYTF. The chain employs TRBV7-6 and TRBJ1-2, with D maybe TRBD1 (6 bases). The CDR3 runs 14 residues. The germline V gene encodes CDR1 SGHVS and CDR2 FNYEAQ. Trimming took 8 bases from V and 6 from J, leaving 19 bases between them.

The J gene is TRBJ2-5, the V gene TRBV7-9; no firm D call. This CDR3 contains 14 residues. V lost 1 base, J lost 4 bases, and 10 bases lay in between. Germline V lookup: CDR1 SEHNR, CDR2 FQNEAQ (reference sequence). The CDR3 reads CASSLGSGIETQYF. CDR3 nucleotide sequence: TGTGCCAGCAGCTTAGGTTCTGGGATAGAGACCCAGTACTTC.

The rearrangement links TRBV6-1 to TRBJ2-7, with 7 nucleotides matching TRBD1. CDR1 is MNHNS, CDR2 SASEGT, per germline. V lost 2 bases and J lost 1; bases outside the gene matches: 8. The CDR3 covers 16 residues. The CDR3 sequence: CASSEWEGGASYEQYF. As DNA, the CDR3 is TGTGCCAGCAGTGAATGGGAAGGGGGCGCGTCCTACGAGCAGTACTTC.

The rearrangement links TRBV28 to TRBJ2-5, with D perhaps being TRBD1 or TRBD2 (5 bases each). Deletions cut 5 bases from V and 2 bases from J, with 18 bases between. Per germline, CDR1 MDHEN and CDR2 SYDVKM. The CDR3 totals 16 residues. The CDR3 is CASSPLLRDGQETQYF. The DNA of the CDR3 is TGTGCCAGCAGTCCACTGCTCCGGGACGGACAAGAGACCCAGTACTTC.

This clone was observed once. The J gene is TRBJ2-2, the V gene TRBV7-2; 8 bases are a match to TRBD2. The CDR3 totals 16 residues. The J segment lost 7 bases and the V segment lost 5 bases, leaving 12 bases of the junction unmatched. Per germline, CDR1 SGHTA and CDR2 FQGNSA. This CDR3 is CASSQVPGGPLGELFF. DNA of the CDR3: TGTGCCAGCAGCCAAGTACCGGGAGGGCCCCTCGGGGAGCTGTTTTTT.

Remarks on this clone: This specimen includes other DNA sequences encoding the same CDR3. The chain recombines TRBV28 with TRBJ1-5, with 8 nucleotides matching TRBD1. The ends lost 3 bases at V and 0 bases at J; junction bases unmatched: 7. CDR3 length equals 17 residues. CDR1 MDHEN and CDR2 SYDVKM come from the germline V gene. The CDR3 here is CASSLGTGGYSNQPQHF. CDR3 DNA: TGTGCCAGCAGTTTGGGTACAGGGGGGTATAGCAATCAGCCCCAGCATTTT.

V is TRBV23-1 and J is TRBJ1-2; D may be TRBD1 (6 bases). TRBV23-1 is an open reading frame whose function is uncertain. V shed 6 bases and J shed 4 bases, with 12 bases lying between them. This CDR3 has 13 residues. The CDR3 DNA reads TGCGCCAGCAGATTCAGGGGACCCTATGGCTACACCTTC. Amino acids: CASRFRGPYGYTF.

This chain joins TRBV28 and TRBJ2-7; possibly TRBD1 for D (6 bases). Trimming shortened V by 2 bases and J by 7 bases, and 21 bases separated the two germline ends. The CDR3 has 16 amino acids. Germline V gives CDR1 MDHEN, CDR2 SYDVKM. CDR3 region: CASSLAYRESLPEQYF. The CDR3 DNA is TGTGCCAGCAGTTTAGCCTACAGGGAGTCCCTTCCTGAGCAGTACTTC.

V gene TRBV13 combines with J gene TRBJ2-1; 8 positions agree with TRBD2. The V gene end was trimmed by 3 bases and the J gene end by 4 bases; junction bases not matched to a gene: 5. The CDR3 loop spans 15 amino acids. From germline, CDR1 is PRHDT and CDR2 FYEKMQ (reference sequence). The CDR3 nucleotides are TGTGCCAGCAGCTTGGTACGGGAGGGTTACAATGAGCAGTTCTTC. This codes for CASSLVREGYNEQFF.

V and J are TRBV7-2 and TRBJ1-5, with a weak D call TRBD1 (5 bases). Deletions cut 2 bases from V and 2 bases from J, with 7 bases between. CDR3 length: 14 residues. Germline lookup yields CDR1 SGHTA and CDR2 FQGNSA. The DNA of the CDR3 is TGTGCCAGCAGCTTATGGGGGGGCAATCAGCCCCAGCATTTT. Its protein is CASSLWGGNQPQHF.

The chain is built from TRBV2 and TRBJ2-5; 9 bases map to TRBD1. V lost 4 bases, J lost 5 bases, and 5 bases stayed unmatched. The length of the CDR3 is 14 residues. Germline values: CDR1 SNHLY, CDR2 FYNNEI. The CDR3 protein is CASSGDRGYETQYF. CDR3 nucleotide sequence: TGTGCCAGCAGTGGCGACAGGGGGTATGAGACCCAGTACTTC.

This clone has only one observation. A far larger clone differs by one base, so this is likely a read error. The chain carries TRBV7-9 and TRBJ2-3; 11 bases align to TRBD2. The CDR3 spans 15 residues. Germline lookup yields CDR1 SEHNR and CDR2 FQNEAQ (reference sequence). V was clipped by 5 bases and J by 1 base; unmatched bases: 2. The CDR3 loop reads CASSELAGGTDTQYF. Here the CDR3 DNA reads TGTGCCAGCAGCGAACTAGCGGGAGGCACAGATACGCAGTATTTT.

The chain is built from TRBV7-9 and TRBJ1-2; D ambiguous. CDR3 length: 15 residues. Germline CDR1 is SEHNR and CDR2 is FQNEAQ (reference sequence). Trimming pared 5 bases from V and 0 bases from J, leaving 13 bases between. DNA of the CDR3: TGTGCCAGCAGCCTACCCAGGTTTGCTAACTATGGCTACACCTTC. Amino acid sequence: CASSLPRFANYGYTF.

The rearrangement uses TRBV14 and TRBJ1-3; perhaps TRBD1 as D (5 bases). CDR1 and CDR2 (germline): SGHDN, FVKESK. The CDR3 is 16 amino acids. The germline V and J ends were trimmed by 4 bases and 8 bases, with 21 bases remaining between them. Here the CDR3 DNA reads TGTGCCAGCAGCCTTTATCGGACACCGCCCGGGGACACCATATATTTT. This encodes CASSLYRTPPGDTIYF.